These 32 T cell receptor beta chains share one sample of origin, sequenced in a study of shared T cell receptors in the human thymus. Sequencing used immunoSEQ multiplex PCR; TCRdb keeps in-frame clones, though not all of them. Among roughly 500,000 clones listed, about 80% were seen once. Separately, the same data were catalogued under a study of human thymus T cells.

Sequenced input: thymocytes. The receptors come from a boy younger than two with a congenital heart defect.

The V gene is TRBV15, the J gene TRBJ2-3; 10 bases align to TRBD2. V lost 5 bases to trimming and J lost 13 bases; unmatched junction nucleotides: 15. Germline V gene data show CDR1 as LNHNV and CDR2 as YYDKDF (reference sequence). The CDR3 length is 15 residues. CDR3 bases: TGTGCCACCAGCGGCGGGGCTAGCGGGAGTCCTCAGGAGTATTTT. Its translation is CATSGGASGSPQEYF.

CDR3 residues: CASLRVPMNTEAFF. As DNA, the CDR3 is TGTGCCAGCCTCCGAGTCCCGATGAACACTGAAGCTTTCTTT. The chain employs TRBV7-9 and TRBJ1-1; D gene uncertain. This CDR3 contains 14 residues. Trimming removed 8 bases at V and 0 bases at J, with 13 bases between. Germline V gives CDR1 SEHNR, CDR2 FQNEAQ (reference sequence).

For the CDR3, the DNA is TGTGCCAGCAGCTTAGGGCAGCAAGGGGATATTGAGCAGTATTTT. It codes for CASSLGQQGDIEQYF. The chain is built from TRBV5-8 and TRBJ2-3; possibly TRBD1 for D (5 bases). The CDR3 is 15 residues long. Looked up from germline, CDR1 is SGHTS and CDR2 is YDEGEE. V gave up 2 bases and J gave up 11 bases, with 21 bases separating them.

In this sample, this clone turned up once. CDR3 coding DNA: TGTGCCAGCAGCTTAAACCCGAATAGCCGCAGCAATCAGCCCCAGCATTTT. It yields the protein CASSLNPNSRSNQPQHF. V gene TRBV7-9 combines with J gene TRBJ1-5; D is undetermined. This CDR3 comprises 17 residues. The germline CDR1 and CDR2 sequences are SEHNR and FQNEAQ (reference sequence). Trimming shortened V by 2 bases and J by 1 base, and 15 bases separated the two germline ends.

This chain joins TRBV6-6 and TRBJ2-7, with TRBD2 matching 9 bases. The CDR3 sequence is 16 residues long. The junction had 8 bases not matched to a gene; V was cut back by 3 bases and J by 2 bases. Germline lookup yields CDR1 MNHNY and CDR2 SVGAGI (reference sequence). The CDR3 region is CASSYFTSGRPYEQYF. Written as DNA, the CDR3 is TGTGCCAGCAGTTATTTTACTAGCGGGCGCCCCTACGAGCAGTACTTC.

The chain recombines TRBV27 with TRBJ1-5, with 7 bases aligning to TRBD1. The CDR3 spans 12 residues. After removal of 5 bases from V and 15 bases from J, the junction contained 10 bases not matched to a gene. CDR1 and CDR2 from the germline V gene are MNHEY and SMNVEV (reference sequence). CDR3 bases: TGTGCCAGCAGTGGAAACAGGGGAATCCGGCATTTT. This translates into CASSGNRGIRHF.

The chain employs TRBV4-2 and TRBJ2-3; D not certain. The CDR3 runs 15 residues. The V gene's germline CDR1 is LGHNA and CDR2 YNFKEQ. Trimming pared 1 base from V and 2 bases from J, leaving 10 bases between. The CDR3 DNA reads as TGTGCCAGCAGCCAAGTCCCCGGGTACACAGATACGCAGTATTTT. It specifies CASSQVPGYTDTQYF.

The chain combines TRBV13 with TRBJ2-1; 10 nucleotides agree with TRBD2. The CDR3 contains 18 residues. J lost 0 bases, V lost 0 bases, and 5 bases had no gene match. The germline CDR1 and CDR2 sequences are PRHDT and FYEKMQ (reference sequence). The CDR3 DNA sequence: TGTGCCAGCAGCTTAGGTCCTAGCGGGAGTTCCTCCTACAATGAGCAGTTCTTC. The encoded protein is CASSLGPSGSSSYNEQFF.

J is TRBJ2-7 and V is TRBV15, with D perhaps TRBD1 (6 bases). This CDR3 contains 14 residues. Germline loops: CDR1 LNHNV, CDR2 YYDKDF (reference sequence). Trimming removed 0 bases from V and 2 bases from J, with 8 bases in between. The CDR3 nucleotides read TGTGCCACCAGCAGAGAGGACAGCCCCTACGAGCAGTACTTC. It yields the protein CATSREDSPYEQYF.

The rearrangement uses TRBV19 and TRBJ1-5, with 7 bases identical to TRBD1. The CDR3 loop spans 15 amino acids. In germline, CDR1 is LNHDA, CDR2 SQIVND (reference sequence). Trimming at V came to 4 bases and at J to 9 bases, leaving 12 bases not matched to a gene. The chain's CDR3 is CASSTRQGTAGPQHF. The DNA for the CDR3 is TGTGCCAGTAGTACCCGACAGGGAACTGCAGGGCCCCAGCATTTT. The full variable domain, its missing parts supplied by reference TRBV19 and TRBJ1-5, is DGGITQSPKYLFRKEGQNVTLSCEQNLNHDAMYWYRQDPGQGLRLIYYSQIVNDFQKGDIAEGYSVSREKKESFPLTVTSAQKNPTAFYLCASSTRQGTAGPQHFGDGTRLSIL.

This sequence joins TRBV29-1 and TRBJ2-6; D is unclear. Trimming took 4 bases from V and 2 from J, leaving 6 bases between them. The CDR3 contains 13 residues. Germline V gene sequence: CDR1 SQVTM, CDR2 ANQGSEA. CDR3: CSVAEAGANVLTF. The CDR3 coding sequence is TGCAGCGTTGCCGAGGCTGGGGCCAACGTCCTGACTTTC. The full variable domain, in which reference TRBV29-1 and TRBJ2-6 provide the parts outside the CDR3, is SAVISQKPSRDICQRGTSLTIQCQVDSQVTMMFWYRQQPGQSLTLIATANQGSEATYESGFVIDKFPISRPNLTFSTLTVSNMSPEDSSIYLCSVAEAGANVLTFGAGSRLTVL.

V is TRBV14 and J is TRBJ2-1; 10 positions agree with TRBD2. V lost 1 base to trimming and J lost 9 bases; unmatched junction nucleotides: 9. CDR3 length: 16 residues. Germline V gene lookup returns CDR1 SGHDN and CDR2 FVKESK. The CDR3 sequence: CASSQVASGGSGEQFF. CDR3 DNA: TGTGCCAGCAGCCAAGTGGCTAGCGGGGGCAGTGGTGAGCAGTTCTTC.

V is TRBV5-6 and J is TRBJ1-1; 9 bases align to TRBD1. CDR1 is SGHDT, CDR2 YYEEEE, per germline. The V gene end was trimmed by 5 bases and the J gene end by 5 bases; junction bases not matched to a gene: 13. The CDR3 consists of 16 residues. The CDR3, as DNA: TGTGCCAGCAGGCGTAGTCCGGGACAGGGAGGGACTGAAGCTTTCTTT. Translating it yields CASRRSPGQGGTEAFF.

This clone was seen just once. V gene TRBV30 combines with J gene TRBJ2-5; 12 bases align to TRBD1. Trimming took 5 bases from V and 5 from J; bases not matched to a gene: 9. Germline-derived CDR1 and CDR2 are GTSNPN and SVGIG (reference sequence). CDR3 length equals 15 residues. The CDR3 DNA reads TGTGCCTGGGCTATCGGGACAGGGGGCATGGAGACCCAGTACTTC. Translation: CAWAIGTGGMETQYF.

This chain joins TRBV28 and TRBJ1-1; 7 bases are a match to TRBD1. J was trimmed by 1 base and V by 5 bases; bases with no gene match: 7. This CDR3 region has 15 residues. Germline CDR1 and CDR2: MDHEN and SYDVKM. In nucleotides, the CDR3 is TGTGCCAGCAGTCTCCCGCGGACAGGGAACACTGAAGCTTTCTTT. Translated, it gives CASSLPRTGNTEAFF.

The CDR3: CATSGLAGGNEQFF. The CDR3 bases are TGTGCCACCAGCGGACTAGCGGGAGGCAATGAGCAGTTCTTC. The chain combines TRBV15 with TRBJ2-1; TRBD2 agrees at 14 bases. J gave up 6 bases and V 5 bases, and 0 bases lay outside the gene matches. The CDR3 covers 14 residues. Germline values: CDR1 LNHNV, CDR2 YYDKDF (reference sequence).

This chain joins TRBV30 and TRBJ2-7; 10 bases are shared with TRBD1. The CDR3 totals 14 residues. V lost 2 bases, J lost 5 bases, and 6 bases stayed unmatched. CDR1 GTSNPN and CDR2 SVGIG come from the germline V gene (reference sequence). The CDR3 loop is CAWSRGTGVNEQYF. Written as DNA, the CDR3 is TGTGCCTGGAGTCGGGGGACAGGGGTAAACGAGCAGTACTTC.

A few counts support this clone. The CDR3 DNA follows: TGTGCCAGCAGCTTCCGACAGGGCTCTGGGGCCAACGTCCTGACTTTC. Translated, it gives CASSFRQGSGANVLTF. The chain combines TRBV5-8 with TRBJ2-6; 7 bases line up with TRBD1. Germline V gene sequence: CDR1 SGHTS, CDR2 YDEGEE. With 2 bases clipped from V and 0 bases from J, the junction kept 2 bases outside the gene matches. The CDR3 consists of 16 residues.

This clone appeared a few times. J is TRBJ2-5 and V is TRBV10-3; TRBD1 might be the D (5 bases). Trimming pared 3 bases from V and 2 bases from J, leaving 10 bases between. The CDR3 is 14 residues long. CDR1 and CDR2 (germline): ENHRY, SYGVKD. The CDR3 coding sequence is TGTGCCATCAGTGAAGGGGTTTCGCAAGAGACCCAGTACTTC. Translation: CAISEGVSQETQYF.

The J gene is TRBJ2-3, the V gene TRBV13; 7 positions match TRBD2. The V gene's germline CDR1 is PRHDT and CDR2 FYEKMQ (reference sequence). The V and J ends lost 8 bases and 0 bases, in that order; junction bases with no gene match: 11. The CDR3 has 16 amino acids. The CDR3 DNA sequence: TGTGCCAGCTCGGGGGGTAGCGGGTCAAGCACAGATACGCAGTATTTT. It yields the protein CASSGGSGSSTDTQYF.

The rearrangement joins TRBV4-3 to TRBJ2-6; 8 nucleotides align to TRBD1. CDR3 length: 20 residues. Per the germline V gene, CDR1 is LGHNA and CDR2 is YSLEER. Losses at the gene ends were 4 bases for V and 2 bases for J; bases not matched to a gene: 16. The CDR3 spells CASSREARQGILTGANVLTF. For the CDR3, the DNA is TGCGCCAGCAGCCGCGAGGCCAGACAGGGGATCTTAACTGGGGCCAACGTCCTGACTTTC.

There are a few counts of this clone. The chain carries TRBV9 and TRBJ2-1; 10 nucleotides line up with TRBD1. The CDR3 consists of 16 residues. The V gene end was trimmed by 4 bases and the J gene end by 2 bases; junction bases not matched to a gene: 6. The germline V gene encodes CDR1 SGDLS and CDR2 YYNGEE. Here the CDR3 DNA reads TGTGCCAGCAGCCCGAGACAGGGGGCAACCTACAATGAGCAGTTCTTC. It yields the protein CASSPRQGATYNEQFF. The entire variable domain, with the rest obtained from reference TRBV9 and TRBJ2-1, is as follows: DSGVTQTPKHLITATGQRVTLRCSPRSGDLSVYWYQQSLDQGLQFLIQYYNGEERAKGNILERFSAQQFPDLHSELNLSSLELGDSALYFCASSPRQGATYNEQFFGPGTRLTVL.

The chain carries TRBV5-5 and TRBJ2-7; the match to TRBD1 covers 8 bases. V was clipped by 3 bases and J by 0 bases; unmatched bases: 8. CDR3 length equals 16 residues. CDR1 is SGHKS, CDR2 YYEKEE, per germline (reference sequence). The DNA for the CDR3 is TGTGCCAGCAGCTCCCAGGGGGCTAGTCTCTCCTACGAGCAGTACTTC. It yields the protein CASSSQGASLSYEQYF.

This chain connects TRBV7-3 to TRBJ1-1; the D gene is possibly TRBD1 (6 bases). V gave up 3 bases and J gave up 8 bases, with 22 bases separating them. Looked up from germline, CDR1 is SGHTA and CDR2 is FQGTGA. The CDR3 contains 16 residues. CDR3 sequence reads: CASSLGHDSPSGEAFF. The CDR3 nucleotides read TGTGCCAGCAGCTTGGGACACGACAGCCCCTCGGGGGAAGCTTTCTTT.

This clone was seen a handful of times. V gene TRBV28 combines with J gene TRBJ2-4, with TRBD2 matching over 12 bases. Trimming at V came to 1 base and at J to 3 bases, leaving 1 base not matched to a gene. Per germline, CDR1 MDHEN and CDR2 SYDVKM. There are 16 residues in the CDR3. Here the CDR3 DNA reads TGTGCCAGCAGTTTATTGACTAGCGGGAGCAAAAACATTCAGTACTTC. It codes for CASSLLTSGSKNIQYF.

The V call is TRBV4-1, the J call TRBJ1-5; possibly TRBD1 for D (5 bases). The ends were cut back, 4 bases at V and 3 bases at J, with 19 bases in the middle. Looked up from germline, CDR1 is MGHRA and CDR2 is YSYEKL. This CDR3 has 17 residues. In DNA, the CDR3 is TGCGCCAGCAGCCCCAAGATGATGAAGGGGTTCAATCAGCCCCAGCATTTT. Translating it yields CASSPKMMKGFNQPQHF.

J is TRBJ2-1 and V is TRBV5-1; the match to TRBD2 covers 9 bases. J lost 6 bases, V lost 0 bases, and 1 base had no gene match. CDR3 length: 14 amino acids. CDR1 is SGHRS and CDR2 is YFSETQ in the germline V gene. DNA of the CDR3: TGCGCCAGCAGCTTGGGGGGACTAGCCAATGAGCAGTTCTTC. It codes for CASSLGGLANEQFF.

CDR3 DNA: TGTGCCAGCAGTGGGAGACAGGGGGCGTCTGGGGCCAACGTCCTGACTTTC. As protein: CASSGRQGASGANVLTF. The chain has TRBV2 and TRBJ2-6; 10 bases are a match to TRBD1. The CDR3 runs to 17 residues. CDR1 SNHLY and CDR2 FYNNEI come from the germline V gene. Trimming at V came to 4 bases and at J to 1 base, leaving 4 bases not matched to a gene.

The chain carries TRBV12-2 and TRBJ2-5; the table's D call, TRBD2, was not checked against the DNA. TRBV12-2 is tagged as a pseudogene. This CDR3 has 15 amino acids. CDR3 coding DNA: TGTGCAAGTCGCTGCAGGGCCCGGGGGCAAGAGACCCAGTACTTC. This encodes CASRCRARGQETQYF.

The chain couples TRBV28 to TRBJ2-7; a possible D gene is TRBD1 (5 bases). V was trimmed by 2 bases and J by 5 bases, leaving 10 bases between them. The CDR3 is made up of 13 amino acids. Germline V gene sequence: CDR1 MDHEN, CDR2 SYDVKM. The CDR3 here is CASSLPDSHEQYF. The DNA of the CDR3 is TGTGCCAGCAGTTTACCCGACAGTCACGAGCAGTACTTC.

The chain links TRBV6-6 to TRBJ1-2; D is possibly TRBD1 (5 bases). The germline gives CDR1 MNHNY, CDR2 SVGAGI (reference sequence). This CDR3 comprises 14 residues. V was pared by 7 bases and J by 7 bases, with 19 bases between. In DNA, the CDR3 is TGTGCCAGCAAAAGGAGCAGGGAGGAAGGTGGCTACACCTTC. Amino acid sequence: CASKRSREEGGYTF.

The rearrangement uses TRBV10-3 and TRBJ1-4, with unresolved D. V dropped 10 bases and J dropped 3 bases, with 15 bases sitting between them. CDR3 length: 14 residues. CDR1 ENHRY and CDR2 SYGVKD come from the germline V gene. The CDR3 reads CATRVGAANEKLFF. The CDR3 DNA is TGTGCCACCAGAGTAGGCGCGGCTAATGAAAAACTGTTTTTT.